Listed below are T cell receptor beta chains from one sample, sequenced in a study of PD-L1 blockade in urothelial cancer. The repertoire was sequenced with immunoSEQ multiplex PCR; TCRdb's copy has only in-frame clones and lacks some. Here the sample spans approximately 83,000 clones, roughly 83% being singletons. Sequences were derived from PBMCs, sampled around atezolizumab (anti-PD-L1) treatment. These receptors were collected from a man aged 70 or older with urothelial cancer. The CDR3 runs from the conserved cysteine through the conserved F or W. The D gene is left open where the match is weak. Clone sizes are given selectively: once, few, many, or a class where the clone is expanded.

D	J	V	size	DNA	CDR3
NA	TRBJ1-1	TRBV29-1	NA	TGCAGCGTTGAAGATCCGGGGACTGAAGCTTTCTTT	CSVEDPGTEAFF
NA	TRBJ1-1	TRBV10-2	NA	TGCGCCAGCAGCCCGGGGAACACTGAAGCTTTCTTT	CASSPGNTEAFF
TRBD1	TRBJ2-2	TRBV13	NA	TGTGCCAGCAGCTTAAACAGGGGGCTCTCCGGGGAGCTGTTTTTT	CASSLNRGLSGELFF
TRBD1	TRBJ1-4	TRBV2	few	TGTGCCAGCACCCCGGGACAGGGGGATGAAAAACTGTTTTTT	CASTPGQGDEKLFF
TRBD1	TRBJ2-7	TRBV30	once	TGTGCCTGGAGTGGCGGACAGGGGGGCTACGAGCAGTACTTC	CAWSGGQGGYEQYF
NA	TRBJ1-3	TRBV5-6	once	TGTGCCAGCAGCTTGGGGTCCGGGTCTGGAAACACCATATATTTT	CASSLGSGSGNTIYF
NA	TRBJ1-1	TRBV5-6	NA	TGTGCCAGCAGCTGGGGGGGCAGGGACACTGAAGCTTTCTTT	CASSWGGRDTEAFF
TRBD2	TRBJ2-7	TRBV6-6	NA	TGTGCCAGCAGTTCCCTCGGGACTAGCGGCCACTACGAGCAGTACTTC	CASSSLGTSGHYEQYF
NA	TRBJ2-4	TRBV29-1	NA	TGCAGCGTGGGGCAGGGGTTGGACATTCAGTACTTC	CSVGQGLDIQYF
TRBD2	TRBJ2-7	TRBV4-2	NA	TGTGCCAGCAGCCAAGTGAGCGGGAGTAGTACCTACGAGCAGTACTTC	CASSQVSGSSTYEQYF
NA	TRBJ2-3	TRBV5-6	once	TGTGCCAGCAGCTCCGGGATCGCAACAGATACGCAGTATTTT	CASSSGIATDTQYF
NA	TRBJ2-5	TRBV5-4	NA	TGTGCCAGCAGCTCACGATCAGGAGGTGAGGAGACCCAGTACTTC	CASSSRSGGEETQYF
TRBD2	TRBJ2-1	TRBV7-9	NA	TGTGCCAGCAGCATTAGCGGGGGCCCTTACAATGAGCAGTTCTTC	CASSISGGPYNEQFF
TRBD1	TRBJ1-2	TRBV2	NA	TGTGCCAGCAGCGCAACAGGGGGCCGGGGTGGCTACACCTTC	CASSATGGRGGYTF
TRBD2	TRBJ2-3	TRBV5-4	NA	TGTGCCAGTGGGGTCGGACTAGCGGTTAGCACAGATACGCAGTATTTT	CASGVGLAVSTDTQYF
NA	TRBJ2-1	TRBV27	NA	TGTGCCAGCAGTATCGGTTCTAGCGCCGCCAATGAGCAGTTCTTC	CASSIGSSAANEQFF
NA	TRBJ2-1	TRBV18	NA	TGTGCCAGCTCACCCTCGTTACAGGGAATTATAAATGAGCAGTTCTTC	CASSPSLQGIINEQFF
TRBD1	TRBJ1-1	TRBV5-1	once	TGCGCCAGCAGGGACAGGCCCGACACTGAAGCTTTCTTT	CASRDRPDTEAFF
NA	TRBJ2-7	TRBV27	NA	TGTGCCAGCAAAAGTAGTGCCAGGCCGGGGGAGTACTTC	CASKSSARPGEYF
TRBD2	TRBJ2-3	TRBV18	few	TGTGCCAGCTCACCACGGGTCACTAGCGGGAAAGAGGGCACAGATACGCAGTATTTT	CASSPRVTSGKEGTDTQYF
NA	TRBJ1-4	TRBV30	NA	TGTGCCTGGAGCGAAGGGCTCAGTTGGGGACTAGAAAAACTGTTTTTT	CAWSEGLSWGLEKLFF
TRBD2	TRBJ2-2	TRBV30	NA	TGTGCCTGGAGGCCCCTAGCGGGTCTCACCGGGGAGCTGTTTTTT	CAWRPLAGLTGELFF
NA	TRBJ2-3	TRBV7-9	once	TGTGCCAGCAGCTTGGGGGCTAGCGGCCCCGGGAGGACGCAGTATTTT	CASSLGASGPGRTQYF
NA	TRBJ1-4	TRBV4-1	NA	TGCGCCAGCAGCCCGACAGGCCCAACAACTAATGAAAAACTGTTTTTT	CASSPTGPTTNEKLFF
NA	TRBJ2-1	TRBV7-9	once	TGTGCCAGCAGTCCCACATCCTACAATGAGCAGTTCTTC	CASSPTSYNEQFF
NA	TRBJ2-7	TRBV6-1	NA	TGTGCCAGCAGTGAACTGGCCGAGCAGTACTTC	CASSELAEQYF
NA	TRBJ2-2	TRBV19	NA	TGTGCCAGTTTGAGGACAGCTCTCACCGGGGAGCTGTTTTTT	CASLRTALTGELFF
TRBD1	TRBJ1-1	TRBV5-8	few	TGTGCCAGCAGCTGGGGGATCGGGACAGCGAACACTGAAGCTTTCTTT	CASSWGIGTANTEAFF
TRBD1	TRBJ1-1	TRBV11-2	NA	TGTGCCAGCAGCTTAGAAGGCCGGATAGGGACAGGGGGCATCAGCACTGAAGCTTTCTTT	CASSLEGRIGTGGISTEAFF
NA	TRBJ2-1	TRBV4-1	NA	TGCGCCAGCAGCCAACAGGGGGGTGGGTACAATGAGCAGTTCTTC	CASSQQGGGYNEQFF
NA	TRBJ2-3	TRBV7-2	NA	TGTGCCAGCAGCTTACTGAGGGATACGCAGTATTTT	CASSLLRDTQYF
TRBD1	TRBJ1-1	TRBV19	NA	TGTGCCAGTAGTCTCCAGGGGGCGCAGGGGACTGAAGCTTTCTTT	CASSLQGAQGTEAFF
TRBD2	TRBJ2-5	TRBV7-2	NA	TGTGCCAGCAGCCGAGCGGGGCCGGAGACCCAGTACTTC	CASSRAGPETQYF
NA	TRBJ1-3	TRBV29-1	few	TGCAGCGTTCAGACCCAGGGTGCTGGAAACACCATATATTTT	CSVQTQGAGNTIYF
TRBD2	TRBJ2-3	TRBV5-1	NA	TGCGCCAGCAGTCCTAGGACTAGCGGGAGTGGAGATACGCAGTATTTT	CASSPRTSGSGDTQYF
TRBD1	TRBJ1-2	TRBV7-2	NA	TGTGCCAGCAGCCAGACAGGGTCAGTCTATGGCTACACCTTC	CASSQTGSVYGYTF
NA	TRBJ2-7	TRBV19	NA	TGTGCCAGCCAAAATACAGGCATATCCGAGCAGTACTTC	CASQNTGISEQYF
TRBD1	TRBJ1-2	TRBV7-8	NA	TGTGCCAGCAGCTCCCGACAGGGTATTGACTATGGCTACACCTTC	CASSSRQGIDYGYTF
TRBD1	TRBJ1-1	TRBV11-3	NA	TGTGCCAGCAGCTTAGCCCTCTATGGGACAGGGGTAACAGCTTTCTTT	CASSLALYGTGVTAFF
TRBD1	TRBJ2-1	TRBV14	NA	TGTGCCAGCAGCCAAGCGGACAGGGTCTTTAGAAATGAGCAGTTCTTC	CASSQADRVFRNEQFF
TRBD1	TRBJ2-7	TRBV14	NA	TGTGCCAGCAGCCAAGAACTTGGGGACAGGGTAGGTCGGGTTCTCCACGAGCAGTACTTC	CASSQELGDRVGRVLHEQYF
TRBD1	TRBJ1-1	TRBV7-8	NA	TGTGCCAGCAGCTTAGACGGGACAGGGGCGGAGGCCAGCACTGAAGCTTTCTTT	CASSLDGTGAEASTEAFF
TRBD1	TRBJ1-2	TRBV6-5	NA	TGTGCCAGCAGCCGGCCTGGGACAGGAAACTATGGCTACACCTTC	CASSRPGTGNYGYTF
TRBD1	TRBJ2-1	TRBV5-1	NA	TGCGCCAGCAGCCGAGAAAACAGGGGGCGTGAGCAGTTCTTC	CASSRENRGREQFF
NA	TRBJ2-5	TRBV5-6	once	TGTGCCAGCAGCTTCGGGGAGACCCAGTACTTC	CASSFGETQYF
NA	TRBJ2-7	TRBV4-3	NA	TGCGCCAGCAGCCAAGGTTACAGGGTTGGCGAGCAGTACTTC	CASSQGYRVGEQYF
TRBD1	TRBJ1-5	TRBV15	NA	TGTGCCACCAGCAGAGGAACAGGGACAGGCCAGCCCCAGCATTTT	CATSRGTGTGQPQHF
NA	TRBJ2-3	TRBV23-1	NA	TGCGCCAGCAGTCAAAGGACGGGAAACTCTAGCACAGATACGCAGTATTTT	CASSQRTGNSSTDTQYF